This is a list of T cell receptor beta chains from one sample in a study of cytomegalovirus exposure and HLA in healthy donors. Sequenced by immunoSEQ multiplex PCR; TCRdb stores in-frame clones only, minus some. Seen here are over 150,000 clones, 75% to 90% observed once, and the top ten hold 2% to 2.5%. The sample comprised PBMCs. These receptor sequences come from a young woman in good health and CMV-seronegative. CDR3s include the opening cysteine and the closing phenylalanine or tryptophan. The order of the fields is V gene, D gene, clone size, J gene, CDR3 DNA, CDR3 protein. D genes are given only for firm matches. Where a row states a size, it is once, few, many or the class of an expanded clone; other rows omit it.

TRBV27	NA	NA	TRBJ1-2	TGTGCCAGCAGTTTTACGGGGGGAAGGGGCTATGGCTACACCTTC	CASSFTGGRGYGYTF
TRBV4-2	TRBD2	NA	TRBJ2-2	TGTGCCAGCAGCCCTTTAGCGGGGGACACCGGGGAGCTGTTTTTT	CASSPLAGDTGELFF
TRBV2	TRBD2	NA	TRBJ2-5	TGTGCCAGCAGTGCGACTAGCGGGGGGGCGGAGACCCAGTACTTC	CASSATSGGAETQYF
TRBV27	NA	NA	TRBJ2-1	TGTGCCAGCGGGTTCGTCGGACTCCTTTTCAATGAGCAGTTCTTC	CASGFVGLLFNEQFF
TRBV30	NA	NA	TRBJ1-6	TGTGCCTGGTCCCAGGGGTATAATTCACCCCTCCACTTT	CAWSQGYNSPLHF
TRBV5-3	TRBD1	NA	TRBJ1-5	TGTGCCAGAAGCTCCCCCGGGACAGGAGATCAGCCCCAGCATTTT	CARSSPGTGDQPQHF
TRBV19	NA	NA	TRBJ1-1	TGTGCCAGACACACAGGCAACACTGAAGCTTTCTTT	CARHTGNTEAFF
TRBV7-8	NA	NA	TRBJ2-7	TGTGCCAGCAGCCAAAGCTTGCCCTTACCCTACGAGCAGTACTTC	CASSQSLPLPYEQYF
TRBV11-2	NA	once	TRBJ2-7	TGTGCCAGCAGCTCAGGGGAGGGGCTCGAGCAGTACTTC	CASSSGEGLEQYF
TRBV6-5	NA	NA	TRBJ2-5	TGTGCCAGCAGTTTCAGCGTGGCGGCGGTGGAGACCCAGTACTTC	CASSFSVAAVETQYF
TRBV6-5	TRBD2	NA	TRBJ2-7	TGTGCCAGCAGTTACAGATCTCGGGAGGCCTACGAGCAGTACTTC	CASSYRSREAYEQYF
TRBV5-1	NA	NA	TRBJ1-4	TGCGCCAGCAGCCCGGGAGCCACTAATGAAAAACTGTTTTTT	CASSPGATNEKLFF
TRBV5-1	TRBD1	NA	TRBJ2-7	TGCGCCAGCAGGCGAGAAACCGGGACAGGCAACTACGAGCAGTACTTC	CASRRETGTGNYEQYF
TRBV2	TRBD1	NA	TRBJ2-2	TGTGCCAGCAGCCCGACAGGGGCCAGCGGGGAGCTGTTTTTT	CASSPTGASGELFF
TRBV2	NA	NA	TRBJ1-1	TGTGCCAGCAGGAAAGGGGTAAGGACTGAAGCTTTCTTT	CASRKGVRTEAFF
TRBV30	NA	NA	TRBJ1-3	TGTGCCTCATCATTCATCAGTGGCCACTCTGGAAACACCATATATTTT	CASSFISGHSGNTIYF
TRBV29-1	TRBD1	NA	TRBJ1-1	TGCAGCGTTCGTGGGACAGGGGGCAAGGTGACTGAAGCTTTCTTT	CSVRGTGGKVTEAFF
TRBV2	NA	NA	TRBJ2-2	TGTGCCAGCAGTGAAAGGTGGGGCACAGTCGGGGAGCTGTTTTTT	CASSERWGTVGELFF
TRBV15	TRBD2	once	TRBJ2-7	TGTGCCACCAGCCCGACTAGCGGGATCTACGAGCAGTACTTC	CATSPTSGIYEQYF
TRBV7-8	TRBD1	NA	TRBJ2-7	TGTGCCAGCACCAGGTTGACAGGGAACTCCTACGAGCAGTACTTC	CASTRLTGNSYEQYF
TRBV7-6	NA	NA	TRBJ2-5	TGTGCCAGCAGCTTAGCGCGACAACAGGATAAAGAGACCCAGTACTTC	CASSLARQQDKETQYF
TRBV7-2	NA	NA	TRBJ2-7	TGTGCCAGCAGTTCCATAACAGGGTGGGCCCGCGAGCAGTACTTC	CASSSITGWAREQYF
TRBV25-1	NA	NA	TRBJ1-1	TGTGCCAGCAGTGGAGGGAACACTGAAGCTTTCTTT	CASSGGNTEAFF
TRBV5-1	NA	NA	TRBJ1-2	TGCGCCAGCAGCTTCCGGGTTAACTATGGCTACACCTTC	CASSFRVNYGYTF
TRBV5-1	NA	NA	TRBJ1-4	TGCGCCAGCAGCCTATCGACAGAGGCTAATGAAAAACTGTTTTTT	CASSLSTEANEKLFF
TRBV5-1	NA	NA	TRBJ2-2	TGCGCCAGCAGCTTGAATCCGGGAACCGGGGAGCTGTTTTTT	CASSLNPGTGELFF
TRBV6-5	TRBD1	NA	TRBJ2-5	TGTGCCAGCAGCGACAGGGGGCGCCAAGAGACCCAGTACTTC	CASSDRGRQETQYF
TRBV30	TRBD1	NA	TRBJ1-5	TGTGCCTGGAGTGTACAGGGGGAGCCCCAGCATTTT	CAWSVQGEPQHF
TRBV21-1	NA	NA	TRBJ2-7	TGTGCCAGCAGCGACCTAGACGGGTCCTACGAGCAGTACTTC	CASSDLDGSYEQYF
TRBV4-1	TRBD1	NA	TRBJ1-5	TGCGCCAGCAGCCTCCGTAAGGGACAGGGGATTCCCTTCGGCAATCAGCCCCAGCATTTT	CASSLRKGQGIPFGNQPQHF
TRBV18	NA	NA	TRBJ1-2	TGTGCCAGCTCACCCCCCCTCGGACAGCTCTATGGCTACACCTTC	CASSPPLGQLYGYTF
TRBV4-2	TRBD2	once	TRBJ2-7	TGTGCCAGCAGCCAGGAGCGGGAGGGGTTCTACGAGCAGTACTTC	CASSQEREGFYEQYF
TRBV7-2	NA	once	TRBJ2-2	TGTGCCAGCAGCGTCGCCTCCTTTAGAGGCACCGGGGAGCTGTTTTTT	CASSVASFRGTGELFF
TRBV11-3	TRBD2	once	TRBJ2-3	TGTGCCAGCAGCGGGCCGGGAGGGCCTACAGATACGCAGTATTTT	CASSGPGGPTDTQYF
TRBV12-1	NA	NA	TRBJ2-3	TGTGCCAGCAGCCCCCGTGGGGATAGCGGGAGCACAGATACGCAGTATTTT	CASSPRGDSGSTDTQYF
TRBV5-1	NA	once	TRBJ1-4	TGCGCCAGCAGCTTGGGACAGCCTAATGAAAAACTGTTTTTT	CASSLGQPNEKLFF
TRBV30	TRBD2	NA	TRBJ2-3	TGTGCCTGGGAGGGGGTAGCGGGGGTGGTCGGAGATACGCAGTATTTT	CAWEGVAGVVGDTQYF
TRBV11-1	TRBD1	NA	TRBJ2-7	TGTGCCAGCAGCCAGCCGGGACAGGGGGTAGGCGAGCAGTACTTC	CASSQPGQGVGEQYF
TRBV11-2	TRBD2	NA	TRBJ2-1	TGTGCCAGCAGTTCCATTCTAGCGGGAGGATGGTACAATGAGCAGTTCTTC	CASSSILAGGWYNEQFF
TRBV10-3	TRBD2	NA	TRBJ2-1	TGTGCCATCAGTGAGAAGCGGGGGGACTACAATGAGCAGTTCTTC	CAISEKRGDYNEQFF
TRBV15	TRBD1	NA	TRBJ2-2	TGTGCCACCAGCGCAACGATACAGGGGGCCACCGGGGAGCTGTTTTTT	CATSATIQGATGELFF
TRBV4-3	NA	NA	TRBJ2-7	TGCGCCAGCAGCCAAGGGGGGCCGGGAGGATACGAGCAGTACTTC	CASSQGGPGGYEQYF
TRBV7-9	NA	NA	TRBJ2-5	TGTGCCAGCAGCTTGGGCTCGGGGCAAGAGACCCAGTACTTC	CASSLGSGQETQYF
TRBV21-1	NA	NA	TRBJ2-7	TGTGCCAGCCCCCCAGGGGGCTACGAGCAGTACTTC	CASPPGGYEQYF
TRBV14	NA	once	TRBJ2-7	TGTGCCAGCAGCCAATCCTTCGCCTACGAGCAGTACTTC	CASSQSFAYEQYF
TRBV29-1	TRBD1	NA	TRBJ1-2	TGCAGCGTTGGGGGGACAGTGGAGGCTAACTATGGCTACACCTTC	CSVGGTVEANYGYTF
TRBV5-1	NA	NA	TRBJ1-2	TGCGCCAGCACCTACCTCACGGGGGGCGGCACGGGCTACACCTTC	CASTYLTGGGTGYTF
TRBV5-6	NA	once	TRBJ2-1	TGTGCCAGCAGCTTGGTCAGGGCACCCATATACAATGAGCAGTTCTTC	CASSLVRAPIYNEQFF
TRBV6-1	TRBD1	NA	TRBJ1-1	TGTGCCAGCAGTGAAGTCCCTTGGGGACAGAGGTTGAACACTGAAGCTTTCTTT	CASSEVPWGQRLNTEAFF
TRBV7-9	TRBD1	once	TRBJ1-4	TGTGCCAGCAGCTTAGGACAGGGGAGGGGTGATAATGAAAAACTGTTTTTT	CASSLGQGRGDNEKLFF
TRBV5-1	TRBD1	NA	TRBJ1-1	TGCGCCAGCAGTTCCGGGACAGGGGGTAGGAACACTGAAGCTTTCTTT	CASSSGTGGRNTEAFF
TRBV15	NA	NA	TRBJ1-5	TGTGCCACCGGTGCGGGGAGGGGGACATATCAGCCCCAGCATTTT	CATGAGRGTYQPQHF
TRBV19	NA	NA	TRBJ1-3	TGTGCCAGTAGTAGTGCAGGGACTGGAAACACCATATATTTT	CASSSAGTGNTIYF
TRBV19	NA	NA	TRBJ2-1	TGTGCCAGTAGTATGATCGGGGATGAGCAGTTCTTC	CASSMIGDEQFF